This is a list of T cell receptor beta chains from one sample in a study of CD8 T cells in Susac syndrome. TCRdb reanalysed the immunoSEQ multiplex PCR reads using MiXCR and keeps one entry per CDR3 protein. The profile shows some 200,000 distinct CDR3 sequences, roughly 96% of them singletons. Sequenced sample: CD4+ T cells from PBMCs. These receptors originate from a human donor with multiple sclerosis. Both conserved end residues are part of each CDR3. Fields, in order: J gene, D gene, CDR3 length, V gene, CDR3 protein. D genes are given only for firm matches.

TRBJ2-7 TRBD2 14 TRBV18 CASSPGTSGYEQYF
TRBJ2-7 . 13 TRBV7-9 CASERDKTYEQYF
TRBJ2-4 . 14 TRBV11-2 CASSSGDSKNIQYF
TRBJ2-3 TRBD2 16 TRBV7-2 CASSLAIRLAGDTQYF
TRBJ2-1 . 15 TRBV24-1 CATGIGTSSGDEQFF
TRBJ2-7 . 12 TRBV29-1 CSVEVGSNEQYF
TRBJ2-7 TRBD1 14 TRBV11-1 CASSQRTGSYEQYF
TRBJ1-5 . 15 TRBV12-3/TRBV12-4 CASSLSSDPNQPQHF
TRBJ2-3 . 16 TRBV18 CASSPLDSPGTDTQYF
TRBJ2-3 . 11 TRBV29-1 CSVDLTDTQYF